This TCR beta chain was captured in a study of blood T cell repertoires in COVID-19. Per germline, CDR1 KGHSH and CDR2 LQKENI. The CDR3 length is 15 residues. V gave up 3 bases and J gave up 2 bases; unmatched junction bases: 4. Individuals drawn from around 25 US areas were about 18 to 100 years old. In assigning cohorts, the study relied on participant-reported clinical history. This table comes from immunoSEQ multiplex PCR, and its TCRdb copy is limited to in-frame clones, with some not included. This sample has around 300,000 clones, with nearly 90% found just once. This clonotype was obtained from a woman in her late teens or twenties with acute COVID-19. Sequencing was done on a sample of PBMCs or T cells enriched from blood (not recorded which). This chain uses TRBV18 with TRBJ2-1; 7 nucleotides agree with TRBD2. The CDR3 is CASSPGGGAYNEQFF. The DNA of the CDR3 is TGTGCCAGCTCACCGGGCGGGGGAGCCTACAATGAGCAGTTCTTC.